This T cell receptor beta chain is drawn from a study of T cell responses to AZD1222 COVID-19 vaccine. This table comes from immunoSEQ multiplex PCR, and its TCRdb copy is limited to in-frame clones, with some not included. The repertoire holds approximately 150,000 clones, 85% to 95% seen once, with approximately 0.97% in the top ten. There are 15 residues in the CDR3. The V gene's germline CDR1 is MDHEN and CDR2 SYDVKM. V was trimmed by 5 bases and J by 3 bases, leaving 17 bases between them. A few counts support this clone. Antigen specificity is unknown. Points from the study as a whole: Unmutated variant regions are reportedly the target of nearly half of TCRs that are spike-specific. Among the donors, most were white British and more were female, and clonal diversity was possibly underestimated. The study found Spike-specific TCR breadth and depth rose after two AZD1222 doses.

This receptor was identified in an adult in good health. Sequences were derived from peripheral blood, sampled on day 0 of AZD1222 vaccination. This sequence joins TRBV28 and TRBJ2-7, with D hard to call. CDR3 DNA sequence: TGTGCCAGCAGTCAGGTGGGCCCTCAAAGCTACGAGCAGTACTTC. It encodes CASSQVGPQSYEQYF. The full variable domain, completed using reference TRBV28 and TRBJ2-7, is DVKVTQSSRYLVKRTGEKVFLECVQDMDHENMFWYRQDPGLGLRLIYFSYDVKMKEKGDIPEGYSVSREKKERFSLILESASTNQTSMYLCASSQVGPQSYEQYFGPGTRLTVT.